The 20 T cell receptor beta chains listed next were all sequenced from one sample in a study of blood T cell repertoires in COVID-19. Assay: immunoSEQ multiplex PCR; the TCRdb copy retains only in-frame clones and omits some. The sample records 25,000 to 30,000 clones, about 80% being singletons. The sample comprised peripheral blood. The receptors originated from a human donor in a cohort sampled during active COVID-19.

This clone was seen a few times. J is TRBJ2-3 and V is TRBV5-1; 8 bases align to TRBD1. The CDR3 totals 16 residues. V gave up 4 bases and J gave up 2 bases; unmatched junction bases: 9. From germline, CDR1 is SGHRS and CDR2 YFSETQ. The DNA of the CDR3 is TGCGCCAGCAGCACCGGACAGGGAGGTTACACAGATACGCAGTATTTT. Encoded protein: CASSTGQGGYTDTQYF.

This chain connects TRBV5-5 to TRBJ2-1, with 10 bases that match TRBD2. Germline CDR1 and CDR2: SGHKS and YYEKEE (reference sequence). The CDR3 is 15 residues long. V shed 4 bases, J shed 3 bases, and the junction held 4 bases outside the gene matches. CDR3 nucleotides: TGTGCCAGCAGCATCGCTAGCGGGGGCTACAATGAGCAGTTCTTC. Its protein product is CASSIASGGYNEQFF.

The chain is built from TRBV27 and TRBJ2-7, with a weak D call TRBD2 (7 bases). The CDR3 is 16 residues long. V gave up 5 bases and J gave up 2 bases, with 19 bases separating them. Germline V gene data show CDR1 as MNHEY and CDR2 as SMNVEV (reference sequence). The CDR3 bases are TGTGCCAGCAGTCAAAGCAAAGGGGGGGGCGCCTACGAGCAGTACTTC. Translation: CASSQSKGGGAYEQYF.

This clone was found a few times. The V and J genes are TRBV19 and TRBJ2-1; the match to TRBD1 covers 8 bases. Germline CDR1 and CDR2: LNHDA and SQIVND (reference sequence). The V gene end was trimmed by 2 bases and the J gene end by 2 bases; junction bases not matched to a gene: 2. CDR3 length equals 15 residues. For the CDR3, the DNA is TGTGCCAGTAGTATAATGACAGGGGCCTACAATGAGCAGTTCTTC. It specifies CASSIMTGAYNEQFF.

The gene calls are TRBV10-3 and TRBJ2-3; 12 bases map to TRBD2. Trimming removed 6 bases from V and 10 bases from J; junction bases left unmatched: 11. The CDR3 is 15 residues long. Germline V lookup: CDR1 ENHRY, CDR2 SYGVKD. CDR3 DNA: TGTGCCATCAGCACGACTAGCGGGGGCCCCCAAGCGCAGTATTTT. It yields the protein CAISTTSGGPQAQYF.

The CDR3 DNA is TGCGCCAGCAGTGAGACGGGGAACTATGGCTACACCTTC. It yields the protein CASSETGNYGYTF. The V and J genes are TRBV10-1 and TRBJ1-2; D remains ambiguous. V dropped 2 bases and J dropped 2 bases, with 6 bases sitting between them. This CDR3 has 13 amino acids. Germline CDR1 and CDR2: WNHNN and SYGVQD (reference sequence).

This rearrangement joins TRBV12-3 or TRBV12-4 to TRBJ1-1; D not resolved. The CDR3 is made up of 13 amino acids. V lost 8 bases and J 5 bases, leaving 15 bases between the germline ends. The CDR3: CASADGAVTEAFF. The CDR3 bases are TGTGCCAGCGCCGACGGTGCGGTGACTGAAGCTTTCTTT.

This clone was found once. The V gene is TRBV19, the J gene TRBJ2-7; D is possibly TRBD2 (5 bases). Germline V lookup: CDR1 LNHDA, CDR2 SQIVND (reference sequence). The V end was cut by 5 bases, the J end by 3 bases, with 8 bases between. The CDR3 totals 12 residues. The DNA for the CDR3 is TGTGCCAGTAGTGACCGGGGCTACGAGCAGTACTTC. Protein product: CASSDRGYEQYF.

The V and J genes are TRBV27 and TRBJ2-3; TRBD2 matches 8 bases. The junction had 4 bases not matched to a gene; V was cut back by 1 base and J by 1 base. Germline V gene data show CDR1 as MNHEY and CDR2 as SMNVEV (reference sequence). The CDR3 sequence is 16 residues long. CDR3 sequence (DNA): TGTGCCAGCAGTTTATATGACGGGAGGGGCACAGATACGCAGTATTTT. It translates to CASSLYDGRGTDTQYF.

V usage is TRBV9 and J usage is TRBJ2-2; 9 nucleotides align to TRBD2. Trimming at V came to 2 bases and at J to 3 bases, leaving 2 bases not matched to a gene. Germline assignment: CDR1 SGDLS and CDR2 YYNGEE. The CDR3 sequence is 15 residues long. CDR3 DNA: TGTGCCAGCAGCGTTAGCGGGAGCCACACCGGGGAGCTGTTTTTT. Translated, it gives CASSVSGSHTGELFF.

The chain joins TRBV5-1 to TRBJ2-7, with TRBD1 matching 7 bases. Germline CDR1 and CDR2: SGHRS and YFSETQ. The CDR3 covers 16 residues. V lost 4 bases, J lost 2 bases, and 12 bases stayed unmatched. The CDR3 DNA reads TGCGCCAGCAGCCGCCCCCCCCGGGACAGCACCTACGAGCAGTACTTC. Its protein product is CASSRPPRDSTYEQYF.

This clone was found a few times. The rearrangement uses TRBV19 and TRBJ1-5; D might be TRBD1 (6 bases). The CDR3 loop spans 14 amino acids. The V and J ends lost 5 bases and 4 bases respectively, with 12 bases between them. The germline V gene has CDR1 LNHDA and CDR2 SQIVND (reference sequence). CDR3 in DNA: TGTGCCAGTAGTTGGGGGCGAGGAAATCAGCCCCAGCATTTT. Translating it yields CASSWGRGNQPQHF.

The genes are TRBV15 and TRBJ2-7; maybe TRBD2 (5 bases). The CDR3 is 16 residues long. The V and J ends lost 4 bases and 2 bases respectively, with 18 bases between them. The germline V gene has CDR1 LNHNV and CDR2 YYDKDF (reference sequence). The CDR3 DNA follows: TGTGCCACCAGCACTACACCGGGATCTTCCCCCTACGAGCAGTACTTC. Encoded protein: CATSTTPGSSPYEQYF.

The chain carries TRBV7-9 and TRBJ1-3, with 9 bases fitting TRBD1. V dropped 4 bases and J dropped 8; count of bases not matched to a gene: 9. CDR3 size: 15 residues. Germline values: CDR1 SEHNR, CDR2 FQNEAQ (reference sequence). Written as DNA, the CDR3 is TGTGCCAGCAGCTCGGGACAGGGCGACGGAGACACCATATATTTT. It translates to CASSSGQGDGDTIYF.

The chain has TRBV15 and TRBJ1-1; 7 nucleotides match TRBD1. Trimming removed 3 bases from V and 5 bases from J; junction bases left unmatched: 6. Germline loops: CDR1 LNHNV, CDR2 YYDKDF (reference sequence). The CDR3 loop spans 14 amino acids. The CDR3 protein is CATSRGTASTEAFF. The DNA of the CDR3 is TGTGCCACCAGCAGGGGGACAGCCTCTACTGAAGCTTTCTTT.

CDR3 DNA: TGTGCCAGCAGCCATACACTTGGACACAGGGAGTCCTACGAGCAGTACTTC. This translates into CASSHTLGHRESYEQYF. This sequence joins TRBV7-9 and TRBJ2-7; D might be TRBD1 (6 bases). V lost 5 bases, J lost 1 base, and 21 bases lay in between. CDR3 length equals 17 residues. Germline assignment: CDR1 SEHNR and CDR2 FQNEAQ (reference sequence).

This clone was counted once. This sample also contains other DNA sequences that code for the same CDR3. J is TRBJ2-5 and V is TRBV5-1; D might be TRBD2 (6 bases). V lost 0 bases to trimming and J lost 2 bases, with 11 bases between them. This CDR3 spans 15 amino acids. Germline CDR1 is SGHRS and CDR2 is YFSETQ. The CDR3 nucleotides are TGCGCCAGCAGCTTGGGGGCAAGCGGGCAAGAGACCCAGTACTTC. Protein: CASSLGASGQETQYF.

This rearrangement joins TRBV9 to TRBJ2-1, with 8 nucleotides matching TRBD2. The CDR3 spans 15 residues. Looked up from germline, CDR1 is SGDLS and CDR2 is YYNGEE. The V segment lost 0 bases and the J segment 10 bases; nucleotides outside the gene matches: 9. The CDR3 DNA reads TGTGCCAGCAGCGTAGTCCCCGGGAGGGGAGGGGAGCAGTTCTTC. It encodes CASSVVPGRGGEQFF.

This rearrangement joins TRBV6-2 or TRBV6-3 to TRBJ2-7; the D gene is possibly TRBD2 (5 bases). V was shortened by 5 bases and J by 3 bases, with 14 bases between the two germline ends. Germline CDR1 MNHEY, CDR2 SVGEGT. This CDR3 has 14 residues. The CDR3 sequence: CASSPPGVYYEQYF. Here the CDR3 DNA reads TGTGCCAGCAGTCCGCCCGGGGTCTACTACGAGCAGTACTTC.

The J gene is TRBJ2-1, the V gene TRBV10-3; TRBD1 is a possible D gene (6 bases). V was pared by 11 bases and J by 7 bases, with 24 bases between. The CDR3 has 15 residues. Per the germline V gene, CDR1 is ENHRY and CDR2 is SYGVKD. This CDR3 reads CAAQGVTGGGNEQFF. CDR3 nucleotide sequence: TGTGCCGCACAGGGAGTGACAGGTGGTGGGAATGAGCAGTTCTTC.